These 10 T cell receptor beta chains came from one sample sequenced in a study. TCRdb re-called the RT-PCR reads with MiXCR, one entry per CDR3 protein. The sample yields almost 700,000 distinct CDR3 sequences, 11% to 15% seen once. The sample comprised memory CD4+ T cells from blood. These receptors all come from a female donor in good health, serving as a healthy control.

This clonotype was seen a handful of times. The chain has TRBV10-3 and TRBJ2-1; the D call may be TRBD1 or TRBD2 (5 bases each). The CDR3 loop spans 16 amino acids. V was clipped by 8 bases and J by 7 bases, with 24 bases between them. CDR1 ENHRY and CDR2 SYGVKD come from the germline V gene. CDR3 sequence (DNA): TGTGCCATCCGACCACATGACTCTAGCAGGGAGAATGAGCAGTTCTTC. This gives the protein CAIRPHDSSRENEQFF.

This clonotype has ten or more counts. The gene calls are TRBV5-1 and TRBJ1-1; TRBD1 aligns across 9 bases. Germline loops: CDR1 SGHRS, CDR2 YFSETQ. V shed 4 bases, J shed 6 bases, and the junction held 10 bases outside the gene matches. This CDR3 is 15 amino acids long. CDR3 sequence reads: CASSTGTGIGPEAFF. The CDR3 bases are TGCGCCAGCAGCACGGGGACAGGGATAGGCCCTGAAGCTTTCTTT.

The chain employs TRBV4-2 and TRBJ2-3, with D unclear. CDR1 is LGHNA, CDR2 YNFKEQ, per germline. V was pared by 1 base and J by 4 bases, with 39 bases between. The CDR3 is 24 amino acids. For the CDR3, the DNA is TGTGCCAGCAGCCAAGTGGTATCAACGCAGAGTTCATTGGAGTCGTTTCTTGGGGCAGATACGCAGTATTTT. This codes for CASSQVVSTQSSLESFLGADTQYF.

There are many counts of this clonotype. This sequence joins TRBV10-3 and TRBJ2-7, with D unresolved. CDR3 size: 11 residues. Trimming removed 3 bases at V and 3 bases at J, with 3 bases between. Germline lookup yields CDR1 ENHRY and CDR2 SYGVKD. CDR3 nucleotides: TGTGCCATCAGTGATCTCTACGAGCAGTACTTC. Protein: CAISDLYEQYF.

The V call is TRBV24-1, the J call TRBJ2-5; 12 nucleotides agree with TRBD1. J was trimmed by 5 bases and V by 3 bases; bases with no gene match: 6. This CDR3 spans 16 amino acids. Germline V gene data show CDR1 as KGHDR and CDR2 as SFDVKD. CDR3 coding DNA: TGTGCCACCAGTGATAGTGGGACAGGGGGCAAGGAGACCCAGTACTTC. This gives the protein CATSDSGTGGKETQYF.

This clonotype was counted a few times. The rearrangement uses TRBV20-1 and TRBJ2-3, with 9 bases aligning to TRBD2. The germline V gene has CDR1 DFQATT and CDR2 SNEGSKA (reference sequence). Losses at the gene ends were 6 bases for V and 2 bases for J; bases not matched to a gene: 9. CDR3 length: 15 residues. The CDR3 reads CSAPPAGGNTDTQYF. In DNA, the CDR3 is TGCAGTGCCCCGCCCGCGGGAGGGAACACAGATACGCAGTATTTT.

The chain recombines TRBV4-3 with TRBJ2-7; D gene ambiguous. V dropped 0 bases and J dropped 5 bases, with 8 bases sitting between them. Germline CDR1 and CDR2: LGHNA and YSLEER. There are 13 residues in the CDR3. CDR3 nucleotide sequence: TGCGCCAGCAGCCAAGACGCGGAGAACGAGCAGTACTTC. It yields the protein CASSQDAENEQYF.

This clonotype was seen a few times. V gene TRBV27 combines with J gene TRBJ2-3, with no clear D. Germline V gives CDR1 MNHEY, CDR2 SMNVEV (reference sequence). The CDR3 contains 13 residues. V dropped 3 bases and J dropped 4 bases, with 8 bases sitting between them. The CDR3 region is CASSFKGPDTQYF. The CDR3 DNA reads as TGTGCCAGCAGTTTTAAGGGCCCAGATACGCAGTATTTT.

This clonotype was counted between two and nine times. This chain links TRBV20-1 with TRBJ1-5; 11 nucleotides match TRBD1. Germline V gene data show CDR1 as DFQATT and CDR2 as SNEGSKA (reference sequence). V lost 4 bases, J lost 1 base, and 6 bases stayed unmatched. This CDR3 has 16 residues. The CDR3 bases are TGCAGTGCTACAGCTGGGACAGGGGGGAGCAATCAGCCCCAGCATTTT. This gives the protein CSATAGTGGSNQPQHF.

This sequence joins TRBV20-1 and TRBJ2-7; tentative D call: TRBD2 (6 bases). CDR1 and CDR2 from the germline V gene are DFQATT and SNEGSKA (reference sequence). V lost 2 bases to trimming and J lost 1 base, with 6 bases between them. CDR3 length equals 12 residues. CDR3 coding DNA: TGCAGTGCTAGACGGGAGTCCTACGAGCAGTACTTC. Translating it yields CSARRESYEQYF.